The entry that follows covers one TCR beta chain sequence. Its specificity is unknown. This specimen comes from a study of STAT5B mutations in CD4+ large granular lymphocyte leukemia. Study-level background: The CDR3 'QG' motif was associated with a particular HLA allele among healthy donors.

Study results and limitations: Without HLA matching, higher CD4+ than CD8+ T-LGLL clonality could reflect small sample size. Patient CD4-sorted repertoires stayed more clonal than healthy ones after leukemic-clone removal. No patients shared main leukemic clonotypes, though about 24% appeared at low frequency elsewhere.

Using immunoSEQ multiplex PCR, the repertoire was profiled, and TCRdb retains in-frame clones only, with some absent. Of 35,000 to 45,000 clones listed, 86% are singletons. The germline gives CDR1 SGHRS, CDR2 YFSETQ. The CDR3 has 16 amino acids. V was shortened by 3 bases and J by 0 bases, with 13 bases between the two germline ends. V usage is TRBV5-1 and J usage is TRBJ2-4; either TRBD1 or TRBD2 may supply D (5 bases each). This clonotype was obtained from a human donor in good health. The source material was CD4+ T cells from blood buffy coats. The CDR3 DNA follows: TGCGCCAGCAGCTCCCAGGGTGGACTAGCCAAAAACATTCAGTACTTC. It specifies CASSSQGGLAKNIQYF.